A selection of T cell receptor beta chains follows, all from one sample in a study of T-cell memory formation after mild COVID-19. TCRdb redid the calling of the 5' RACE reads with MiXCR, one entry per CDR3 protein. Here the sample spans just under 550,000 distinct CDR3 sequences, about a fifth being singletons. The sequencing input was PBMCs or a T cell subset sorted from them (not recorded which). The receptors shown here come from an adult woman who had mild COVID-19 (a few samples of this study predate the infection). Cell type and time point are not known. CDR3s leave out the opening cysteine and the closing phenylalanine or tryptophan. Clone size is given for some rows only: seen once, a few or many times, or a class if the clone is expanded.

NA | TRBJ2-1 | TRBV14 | ASSQRQDEQF
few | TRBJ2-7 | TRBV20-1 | SVRDNWSYEQY
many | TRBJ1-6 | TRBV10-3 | AISDPPQGARGSPLH
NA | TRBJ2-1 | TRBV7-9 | ASTSGGGYSYNEQF
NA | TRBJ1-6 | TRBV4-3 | ASSQGQGGSYNSPLH
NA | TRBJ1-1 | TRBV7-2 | ASGTTMNTEAF
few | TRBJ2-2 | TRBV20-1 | SASDSTGGWAGELF
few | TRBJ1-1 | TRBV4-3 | ASSQVNSGRHRTTEAF
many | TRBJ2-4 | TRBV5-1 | ASSLGRGQGGAKNIQY
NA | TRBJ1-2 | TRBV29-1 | SIDEGFNYGYT
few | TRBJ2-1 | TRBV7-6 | ASGQGLVEQF
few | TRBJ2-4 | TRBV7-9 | ASSLDGLAKNIQY
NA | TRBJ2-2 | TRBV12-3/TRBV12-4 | ASSFPGGQSNTGELF
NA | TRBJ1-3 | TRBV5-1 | ASRPQGSGNTIY
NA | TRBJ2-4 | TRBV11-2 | ASSPSGGSGAKNIQY
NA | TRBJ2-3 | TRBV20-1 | SAFEGTPPTDTQY
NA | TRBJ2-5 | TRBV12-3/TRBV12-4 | ASGQLQETQY
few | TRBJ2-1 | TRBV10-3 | AISVSATAGGVSDEQF
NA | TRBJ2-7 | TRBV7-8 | ASSLVGTPSSYEQY
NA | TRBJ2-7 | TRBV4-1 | ASSQAELAGTYEQY
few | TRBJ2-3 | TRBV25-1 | ASSELASNTDTQY
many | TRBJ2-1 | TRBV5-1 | ASSPGLAGGRSYNEQF
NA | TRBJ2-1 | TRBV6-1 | ASTTWETDTYNEQF
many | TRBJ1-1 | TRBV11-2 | ASSTETGTPGKAF
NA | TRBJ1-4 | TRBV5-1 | ASSLVGTVDEKLF
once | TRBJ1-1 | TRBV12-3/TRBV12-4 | ASRRGNWDTEAF
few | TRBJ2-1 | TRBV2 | ASSADEQF
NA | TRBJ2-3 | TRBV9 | ASSVAGRTQY
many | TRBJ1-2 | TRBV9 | ASSPGQGDGYT
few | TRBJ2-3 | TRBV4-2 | ASSQEGGLTDTQY
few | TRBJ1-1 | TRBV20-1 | SAPQGATEAF
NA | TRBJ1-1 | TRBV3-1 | ASSQTGMNTEAF
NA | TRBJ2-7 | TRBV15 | ATSRPGQGRAEQY
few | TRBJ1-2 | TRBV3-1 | ASSQEGRDRGDGYT
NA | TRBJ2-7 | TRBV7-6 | ASSALAGGLYEQY
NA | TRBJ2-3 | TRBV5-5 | ASSQTVSTDTQY
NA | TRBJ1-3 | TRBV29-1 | SVAETFGNTIY
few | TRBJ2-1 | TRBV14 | ASSQDPPWGYNEQF
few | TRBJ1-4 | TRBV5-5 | ASNYNIDALGKLF
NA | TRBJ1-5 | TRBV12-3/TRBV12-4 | ASSEFDRNQPQH
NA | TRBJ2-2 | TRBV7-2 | ASSTPTGAGELF
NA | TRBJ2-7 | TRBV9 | ASSEGDSIY
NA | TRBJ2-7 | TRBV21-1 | ANSSKGERETGYEQY
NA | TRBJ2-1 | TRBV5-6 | ASSSQYRGSPGDEQF
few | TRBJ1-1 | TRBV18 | ASSPSGTTEAF
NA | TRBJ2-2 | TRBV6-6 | ASSYSRETTGELF
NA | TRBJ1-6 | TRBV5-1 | ASSLAAGDNSPLH
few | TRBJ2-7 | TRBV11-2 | ASSKMGASYEQY
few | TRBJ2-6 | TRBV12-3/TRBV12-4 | ASIPSGANVLT
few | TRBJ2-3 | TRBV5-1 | ASSSEGAMGTDTQY
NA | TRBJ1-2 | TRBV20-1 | SARELYGYT